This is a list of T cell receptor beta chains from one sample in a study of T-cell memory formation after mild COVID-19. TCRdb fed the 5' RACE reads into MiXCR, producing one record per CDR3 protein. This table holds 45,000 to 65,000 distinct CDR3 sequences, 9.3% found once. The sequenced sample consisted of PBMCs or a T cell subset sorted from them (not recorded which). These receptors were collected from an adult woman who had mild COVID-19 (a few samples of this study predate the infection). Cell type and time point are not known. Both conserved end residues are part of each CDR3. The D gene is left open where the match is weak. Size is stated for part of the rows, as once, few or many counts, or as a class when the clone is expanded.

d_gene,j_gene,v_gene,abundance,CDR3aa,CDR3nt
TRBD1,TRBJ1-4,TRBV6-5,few,CASSSGTVEKLFF,TGTGCCAGCAGCTCAGGGACAGTTGAAAAACTGTTTTTT
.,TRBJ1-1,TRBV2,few,CASSRESNTEAFF,TGTGCCAGTTCCAGGGAGTCAAACACTGAAGCTTTCTTT
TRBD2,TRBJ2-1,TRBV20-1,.,CSARRLAGAGEQFF,TGCAGTGCTAGACGACTAGCGGGAGCGGGTGAGCAGTTCTTC
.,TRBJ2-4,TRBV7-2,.,CASSLRSGAGKNIQYF,TGTGCCAGCAGCTTACGTAGTGGGGCAGGAAAAAACATTCAGTACTTC
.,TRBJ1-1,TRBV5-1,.,CASSLVVSTEAFF,TGCGCCAGCAGCTTGGTGGTGAGCACTGAAGCTTTCTTT
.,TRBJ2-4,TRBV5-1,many,CASRDTGTGSKNIQYF,TGCGCCAGCAGAGATACAGGGACGGGGTCCAAAAACATTCAGTACTTC
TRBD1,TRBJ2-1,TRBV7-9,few,CASSASLWTGIDEQFF,TGTGCCAGCAGCGCCTCTCTCTGGACAGGGATCGATGAGCAGTTCTTC
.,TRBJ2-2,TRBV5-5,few,CASSFRSSGELFF,TGTGCCAGCAGCTTTAGATCTTCCGGGGAGCTGTTTTTT
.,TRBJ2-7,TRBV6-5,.,CASRTDYSSREQYF,TGTGCCAGCCGGACAGACTATTCTTCTCGCGAGCAGTACTTC
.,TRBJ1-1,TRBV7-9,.,CASSLMAEAFF,TGTGCCAGCAGCTTAATGGCTGAAGCTTTCTTT
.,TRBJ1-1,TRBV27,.,CASSRALNTEAFF,TGTGCCAGCAGTAGGGCTCTGAACACTGAAGCTTTCTTT
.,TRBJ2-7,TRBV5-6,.,CASSFPGNEQYF,TGTGCCAGCAGCTTTCCAGGGAACGAGCAGTACTTC
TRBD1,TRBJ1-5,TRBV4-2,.,CASSHIGQGGDQPQHF,TGTGCCAGCAGCCACATCGGACAGGGGGGGGATCAGCCCCAGCATTTT
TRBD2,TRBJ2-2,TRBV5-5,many,CASSPWTSVIGELFF,TGTGCCAGCAGCCCCTGGACTAGCGTGATCGGGGAGCTGTTTTTT
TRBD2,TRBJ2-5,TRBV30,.,CAWSTGLAGETQYF,TGTGCCTGGAGTACAGGACTAGCTGGGGAGACCCAGTACTTC
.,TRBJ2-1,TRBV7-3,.,CASSLMGGPSRIYNEQFF,TGTGCCAGCAGCTTAATGGGGGGTCCGTCTCGGATCTACAATGAGCAGTTCTTC
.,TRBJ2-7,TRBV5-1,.,CASSLEVTASYEQYF,TGCGCCAGCAGCTTGGAAGTGACAGCCTCCTACGAGCAGTACTTC
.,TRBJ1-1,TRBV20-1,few,CSAPRIGRNSDAFF,TGCAGTGCGCCGAGGATAGGGCGAAACTCCGACGCTTTCTTT
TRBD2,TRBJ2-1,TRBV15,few,CATSRPYAGTSGRDNEQFF,TGTGCCACCAGCAGACCATACGCCGGGACTAGCGGGAGGGACAATGAGCAGTTCTTC
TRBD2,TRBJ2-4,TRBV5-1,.,CASSLWGGLNIQYF,TGCGCCAGCAGCTTGTGGGGGGGTCTAAACATTCAGTACTTC
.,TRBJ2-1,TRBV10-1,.,CASSVGPTRYSSYNEQFF,TGCGCCAGCAGTGTCGGACCTACCCGGTATAGCTCCTACAATGAGCAGTTCTTC
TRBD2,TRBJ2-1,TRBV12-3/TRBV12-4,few,CASRDWRLAGNEQFF,TGTGCCAGCAGGGATTGGAGACTAGCGGGCAATGAGCAGTTCTTC
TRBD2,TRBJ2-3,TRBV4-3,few,CASSQASGRADTQYF,TGCGCCAGCAGCCAAGCTAGCGGGAGAGCAGATACGCAGTATTTT
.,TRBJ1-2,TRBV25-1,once,CASTPEATDGYTF,TGTGCCAGCACCCCCGAGGCGACGGACGGCTACACCTTC
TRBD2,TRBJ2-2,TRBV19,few,CASSIAGRRASGELFF,TGTGCCAGTAGTATAGCCGGGAGGAGGGCCTCCGGGGAGCTGTTTTTT
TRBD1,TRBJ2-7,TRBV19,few,CASRGLGTGGYEQYF,TGTGCCAGTAGGGGACTTGGGACAGGGGGCTACGAGCAGTACTTC
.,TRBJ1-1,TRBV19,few,CASSLPTVNTEAFF,TGTGCCAGTAGTCTACCGACGGTGAACACTGAAGCTTTCTTT
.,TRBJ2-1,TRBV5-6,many,CASSLGWNEQFF,TGTGCCAGCAGCTTGGGTTGGAATGAGCAGTTCTTC
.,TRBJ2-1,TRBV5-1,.,CASSQWGHMFF,TGCGCCAGCAGCCAGTGGGGACATATGTTCTTC
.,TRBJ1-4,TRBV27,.,CASSPLGLNEKLFF,TGTGCCAGCAGTCCCCTAGGGCTAAATGAAAAACTGTTTTTT
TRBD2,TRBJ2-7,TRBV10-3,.,CAIKGLVTYEQYF,TGTGCCATCAAGGGACTAGTGACCTACGAGCAGTACTTC
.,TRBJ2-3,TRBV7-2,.,CASSLGGAQRTDTQYF,TGTGCCAGCAGCTTAGGTGGGGCGCAGCGGACAGATACGCAGTATTTT
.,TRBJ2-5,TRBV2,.,CASSNRYQETQYF,TGTGCCAGCAGCAACAGGTACCAAGAGACCCAGTACTTC
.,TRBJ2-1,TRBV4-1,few,CASSQGLARRSYNEQFF,TGCGCCAGCAGCCAGGGTCTCGCCCGGAGGTCCTACAATGAGCAGTTCTTC
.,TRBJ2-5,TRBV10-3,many,CAIRPGAGETQYF,TGTGCCATCAGACCGGGGGCCGGTGAGACCCAGTACTTC
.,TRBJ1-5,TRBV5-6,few,CASSLRGGPQHF,TGTGCCAGCAGCTTGAGGGGTGGGCCCCAGCATTTT
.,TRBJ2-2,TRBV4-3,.,CASSQEIRAWGPGELFF,TGCGCCAGCAGCCAAGAAATTCGGGCATGGGGCCCCGGGGAGCTGTTTTTT
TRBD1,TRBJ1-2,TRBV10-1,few,CASSGTGVRYGYTF,TGCGCCAGCAGTGGGACAGGGGTACGCTATGGCTACACCTTC
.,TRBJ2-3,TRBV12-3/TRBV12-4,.,CASSPGVSTDTQYF,TGTGCCAGCAGTCCCGGGGTTAGCACAGATACGCAGTATTTT
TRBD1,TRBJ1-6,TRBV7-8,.,CASSRSRGQSFYSPLHF,TGTGCCAGCAGCCGAAGTCGGGGACAGAGTTTTTATTCACCCCTCCACTTT
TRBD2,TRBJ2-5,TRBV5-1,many,CASSSKRGGRETQYF,TGCGCCAGCAGCTCAAAGCGGGGGGGCCGAGAGACCCAGTACTTC
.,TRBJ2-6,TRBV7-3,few,CASSPGLRPSGANVLTF,TGTGCCAGCAGCCCCGGGCTTCGACCCTCTGGGGCCAACGTCCTGACTTTC
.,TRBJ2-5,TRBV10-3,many,CAIRDNNWGETQYF,TGTGCCATCAGGGACAATAACTGGGGAGAGACCCAGTACTTC
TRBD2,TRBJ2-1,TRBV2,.,CASGTIGRIEQFF,TGTGCCAGCGGGACTATCGGGAGGATTGAGCAGTTCTTC
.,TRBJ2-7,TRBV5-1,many,CASRGTDSTRREQYF,TGCGCCAGCAGGGGAACGGACAGTACGCGTCGGGAGCAGTACTTC
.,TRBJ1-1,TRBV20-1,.,CSVVKGRMNTEAFF,TGCAGTGTCGTTAAGGGACGCATGAACACTGAAGCTTTCTTT
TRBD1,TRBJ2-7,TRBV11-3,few,CASSFASGTGEYEQYF,TGTGCCAGCAGCTTCGCTTCCGGGACAGGCGAATACGAGCAGTACTTC
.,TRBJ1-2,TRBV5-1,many,CASSPQVNYGYTF,TGCGCCAGCAGCCCACAGGTTAACTATGGCTACACCTTC
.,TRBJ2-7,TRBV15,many,CATSRGRDRYEQYF,TGTGCCACCAGCAGAGGACGGGACCGCTACGAGCAGTACTTC
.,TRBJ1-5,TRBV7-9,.,CASSLDGVQPQHF,TGTGCCAGCAGCTTAGACGGAGTTCAGCCCCAGCATTTT
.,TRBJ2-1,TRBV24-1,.,CATSDATISSYNEQFF,TGTGCCACCAGTGACGCAACTATAAGCTCCTACAATGAGCAGTTCTTC
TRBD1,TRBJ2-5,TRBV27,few,CASSQYTGAYQETQYF,TGTGCCAGCAGCCAGTATACAGGGGCCTACCAGGAGACCCAGTACTTC
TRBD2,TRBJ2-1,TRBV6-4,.,CASSEQLAGGPNEQFF,TGTGCCAGCAGTGAGCAACTAGCGGGAGGGCCTAATGAGCAGTTCTTC
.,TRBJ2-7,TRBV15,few,CATSRDQAGSPYEQYF,TGTGCCACCAGCAGAGATCAAGCGGGCAGCCCCTACGAGCAGTACTTC
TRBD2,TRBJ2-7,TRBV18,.,CASSPPNSGGSASSYEQYF,TGTGCCAGCTCACCACCTAATAGCGGGGGGTCCGCCAGCTCCTACGAGCAGTACTTC
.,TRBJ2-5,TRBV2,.,CASSERKTSRPKETQYF,TGTGCCAGCAGTGAAAGAAAGACTAGTAGGCCGAAAGAGACCCAGTACTTC
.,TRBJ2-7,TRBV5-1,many,CASSLDHRYEQYF,TGCGCCAGCAGCTTGGACCATCGCTACGAGCAGTACTTC
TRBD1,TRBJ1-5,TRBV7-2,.,CASSLEGQNQPQHF,TGTGCCAGCAGCTTAGAGGGACAGAATCAGCCCCAGCATTTT
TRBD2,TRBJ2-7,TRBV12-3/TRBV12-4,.,CASSLGGVGTYEQYF,TGTGCCAGCAGCCTCGGGGGGGTGGGAACCTACGAGCAGTACTTC
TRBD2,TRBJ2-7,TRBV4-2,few,CASSQDGAGGSTSEQYF,TGTGCCAGCAGCCAAGATGGCGCGGGGGGATCTACCTCGGAGCAGTACTTC